The present T cell receptor (beta chain) was sequenced within a study of blood T cell repertoires in COVID-19. Study in general: Nucleic acid was either cDNA or gDNA, and it came from T cells, B-cell-depleted T cells, or PBMCs.

In the original processing: Scientists estimated how many nucleated cells there were by amplifying reference gene primers. Libraries were prepared by immunoSEQ multiplex PCR; TCRdb keeps only in-frame clonotypes and omits some of them. V and J calls and clone size are given by that table; D and trimming were obtained from the DNA. Among 95,000 to 150,000 clones, just over 70% were seen once, and the ten largest hold more than 0.75%. Losses at the gene ends were 5 bases for V and 4 bases for J; bases not matched to a gene: 11. Germline V gene data show CDR1 as SGHRS and CDR2 as YFSETQ. The CDR3 has 15 residues. This clone appeared a few times.

The sequence came from a human donor with acute or convalescent COVID-19. The donor label of this sample is uncertain. Sequences were obtained from peripheral blood. V usage is TRBV5-1 and J usage is TRBJ1-2; 7 bases fit TRBD1. For the CDR3, the DNA is TGCGCCAGCAGTAGTCAGGGGGGACCGGTCTATGGCTACACCTTC. This encodes CASSSQGGPVYGYTF.